A single sample is the source of the 27 T cell receptor beta chains below, sequenced in a study of T cell changes during pregnancy in multiple sclerosis. Libraries were prepared by immunoSEQ multiplex PCR; TCRdb keeps only in-frame clonotypes and omits some of them. Of more than 35,000 clones listed, approximately 90% are singletons. Sample: CD8+ T cells from peripheral blood mononuclear cells, taken after pregnancy. Receptor source: a female donor in good health, enrolled as a control in a pregnancy study.

The rearrangement links TRBV11-2 to TRBJ1-1, with unresolved D. The germline gives CDR1 SGHAT, CDR2 FQNNGV. There are 12 residues in the CDR3. Trimming shortened V by 3 bases and J by 6 bases, and 8 bases separated the two germline ends. In DNA form, the CDR3 reads TGTGCCAGCAGCTTCGAGGGTTCTGAAGCTTTCTTT. This encodes CASSFEGSEAFF.

The CDR3 region is CASSLAGGTDTQYF. The CDR3 DNA reads as TGTGCCAGCTCGTTAGCGGGGGGCACAGATACGCAGTATTTT. The chain employs TRBV18 and TRBJ2-3, with 9 bases aligning to TRBD2. Germline loops: CDR1 KGHSH, CDR2 LQKENI. This CDR3 comprises 14 residues. Germline trimming cut 6 bases from V and 1 base from J; bases unmatched to any gene: 2.

V usage is TRBV10-3 and J usage is TRBJ1-1; possible D gene TRBD1, 6 bases. Germline V gene lookup returns CDR1 ENHRY and CDR2 SYGVKD. The CDR3 consists of 17 residues. V was clipped by 4 bases and J by 1 base, with 19 bases between them. CDR3 DNA sequence: TGTGCCATCAGTGGACAGGATCAGCGTCCACAGAACACTGAAGCTTTCTTT. Encoded protein: CAISGQDQRPQNTEAFF.

The chain employs TRBV11-2 and TRBJ2-1; D not certain. V dropped 1 base and J dropped 9 bases, with 10 bases sitting between them. The CDR3 loop spans 13 amino acids. From germline, CDR1 is SGHAT and CDR2 FQNNGV. This chain's CDR3 is CASSLGRMSEQFF. The CDR3 DNA follows: TGTGCCAGCAGCTTAGGCCGTATGAGTGAGCAGTTCTTC.

This clone is labeled as medium-sized. The CDR3 is CASSDLRRGGPDTQYF. The CDR3 region has the DNA TGCGCCAGCAGTGATTTGCGGCGGGGAGGGCCAGATACGCAGTATTTT. This sequence joins TRBV10-2 and TRBJ2-3, with 7 bases fitting TRBD2. J was trimmed by 4 bases and V by 3 bases; bases with no gene match: 10. From germline, CDR1 is WSHSY and CDR2 SAAADI. The CDR3 is 16 residues long.

This clone was seen once. This rearrangement joins TRBV11-3 to TRBJ2-2; maybe TRBD2 (6 bases). V was pared by 2 bases and J by 5 bases, with 21 bases between. The length of the CDR3 is 18 residues. Germline V lookup: CDR1 SGHNT, CDR2 YENEEA. CDR3 nucleotides: TGTGCCAGCAGCTTATCCCCGGGGGAGGCAGGGTGGACCGGGGAGCTGTTTTTT. This codes for CASSLSPGEAGWTGELFF.

The chain carries TRBV6-6 and TRBJ2-1; TRBD1 might be the D (5 bases). Trimming pared 7 bases from V and 5 bases from J, leaving 15 bases between. From germline, CDR1 is MNHNY and CDR2 SVGAGI (reference sequence). This CDR3 comprises 14 residues. CDR3 sequence (DNA): TGTGCCAGCACTTCTAGGGGCTCGGACAATGAGCAGTTCTTC. It encodes CASTSRGSDNEQFF.

For the CDR3, the DNA is TGTGCCAGCAGTCCAGGGACTAGCAGACGGCTGTTTTTT. Amino acid sequence: CASSPGTSRRLFF. This chain links TRBV27 with TRBJ2-2, with 9 nucleotides matching TRBD2. The CDR3 sequence is 13 residues long. The J segment lost 13 bases and the V segment lost 5 bases, leaving 8 bases of the junction unmatched. Germline CDR1 and CDR2: MNHEY and SMNVEV (reference sequence).

The V call is TRBV4-3, the J call TRBJ1-2, with D tentatively TRBD1 (5 bases). Trimming stripped 0 bases from V and 4 bases from J, with 9 bases between. Germline V gene data show CDR1 as LGHNA and CDR2 as YSLEER. This CDR3 spans 14 amino acids. As DNA, the CDR3 is TGCGCCAGCAGCCAAGAACCAGGGTTCTATGGCTACACCTTC. Its protein is CASSQEPGFYGYTF.

CDR3 protein: CASSDSSGGANEQFF. The CDR3 coding sequence is TGTGCCAGCAGTGATTCTAGCGGGGGGGCGAATGAGCAGTTCTTC. V is TRBV6-4 and J is TRBJ2-1, with 12 bases matching TRBD2. This CDR3 spans 15 amino acids. The V and J ends lost 3 bases and 7 bases, in that order; junction bases with no gene match: 4. The germline V gene encodes CDR1 MRHNA and CDR2 SNTAGT.

In this sample, this clone turned up a few times. The chain employs TRBV6-1 and TRBJ1-2; D gene ambiguous. The CDR3 is made up of 16 amino acids. Trimming left V 2 bases short and J 4 bases short, with 17 bases between. Germline-derived CDR1 and CDR2 are MNHNS and SASEGT. The CDR3, as DNA: TGTGCCAGCAGTGAAAGTCTCTCGCAAGGAGGCTATGGCTACACCTTC. Translated: CASSESLSQGGYGYTF.

V gene TRBV7-6 combines with J gene TRBJ2-5, with 8 bases that match TRBD1. Germline CDR1 reads SGHVS; CDR2 reads FNYEAQ. After removal of 5 bases from V and 5 bases from J, the junction contained 7 bases not matched to a gene. The length of the CDR3 is 14 residues. As DNA, the CDR3 is TGTGCCAGCAGCCCCCGGACAGGGTGGGAGACCCAGTACTTC. Encoded protein: CASSPRTGWETQYF.

A note on this clone: This same CDR3 is encoded by further DNA sequences in the sample. The rearrangement uses TRBV27 and TRBJ1-1, with D possibly being TRBD1 (5 bases). This CDR3 has 13 amino acids. The V and J ends lost 2 bases and 1 base respectively, with 5 bases between them. CDR1 MNHEY and CDR2 SMNVEV come from the germline V gene (reference sequence). The chain's CDR3 is CASSLGQNTEAFF. The CDR3 nucleotides are TGTGCCAGCAGTTTAGGACAGAACACTGAAGCTTTCTTT.

This chain links TRBV2 with TRBJ1-5; TRBD1 aligns across 8 bases. Germline V CDR1 and CDR2: SNHLY, FYNNEI. The length of the CDR3 is 17 residues. V was pared by 0 bases and J by 2 bases, with 6 bases of the junction left unmatched. As DNA, the CDR3 is TGTGCCAGCAGTGAAGCGCTCTGGACAGGGCGCAATCAGCCCCAGCATTTT. Amino acids: CASSEALWTGRNQPQHF.

This clone showed up just once. The V gene is TRBV18, the J gene TRBJ1-1; TRBD1 is a possible D gene (5 bases). The germline V gene has CDR1 KGHSH and CDR2 LQKENI. V lost 4 bases and J lost 1, with 7 bases in between. The CDR3 contains 13 residues. In DNA form, the CDR3 reads TGTGCCAGCTCACAAACAGGGAACACTGAAGCTTTCTTT. Translated: CASSQTGNTEAFF.

The rearrangement links TRBV12-5 to TRBJ2-7; 9 bases align to TRBD1. The CDR3 length is 14 residues. V lost 5 bases to trimming and J lost 5 bases; unmatched junction nucleotides: 7. From germline, CDR1 is LGHNT and CDR2 FRNRAP. CDR3 sequence reads: CASGPRDRVHEQYF. Here the CDR3 DNA reads TGTGCTAGTGGTCCAAGGGACAGGGTTCACGAGCAGTACTTC.

V is TRBV11-2 and J is TRBJ2-2, with 8 nucleotides matching TRBD1. CDR3 length equals 16 residues. CDR1 is SGHAT, CDR2 FQNNGV, per germline. After removal of 5 bases from V and 1 base from J, the junction contained 6 bases not matched to a gene. The CDR3 sequence is CASSLGTGVNTGELFF. CDR3 DNA: TGTGCCAGCAGCCTCGGGACAGGAGTGAACACCGGGGAGCTGTTTTTT.

The rearrangement joins TRBV9 to TRBJ1-5; D possibly corresponds to TRBD1 (5 bases). The V end was cut by 4 bases, the J end by 0 bases, with 11 bases between. Germline V gene sequence: CDR1 SGDLS, CDR2 YYNGEE. This CDR3 comprises 15 residues. The CDR3 coding sequence is TGTGCCAGCAGCCGGGGGGGTTATAGCAATCAGCCCCAGCATTTT. This translates into CASSRGGYSNQPQHF.

J is TRBJ2-7 and V is TRBV7-9, with 10 bases that match TRBD1. Germline CDR1 is SEHNR and CDR2 is FQNEAQ (reference sequence). With V trimmed by 5 bases and J by 4 bases, 8 bases remained unmatched. The CDR3 spans 15 residues. Here the CDR3 DNA reads TGTGCCAGCAGCCCCCGGGGACAGGGGCGGTACGAGCAGTACTTC. Translation gives CASSPRGQGRYEQYF.

This clone was recorded only once. The chain combines TRBV5-8 with TRBJ2-5, with D maybe TRBD1 (5 bases). The CDR3 extends over 15 amino acids. The germline gives CDR1 SGHTS, CDR2 YDEGEE. V dropped 4 bases and J dropped 4 bases, with 17 bases sitting between them. CDR3 sequence (DNA): TGTGCCAGCAGCCCCCCCACAGGTGTACCAGAGACCCAGTACTTC. Amino acid sequence: CASSPPTGVPETQYF.

The chain links TRBV27 to TRBJ1-1; 11 positions match TRBD1. CDR3 length equals 14 residues. V lost 6 bases, J lost 4 bases, and 4 bases stayed unmatched. CDR1 MNHEY and CDR2 SMNVEV come from the germline V gene (reference sequence). CDR3 in DNA: TGTGCCAGCAGCGTCGGGACAGGGGGCACTGAAGCTTTCTTT. This encodes CASSVGTGGTEAFF.

The rearrangement uses TRBV7-6 and TRBJ2-2, with unresolved D. CDR3 size: 14 residues. Germline CDR1 reads SGHVS; CDR2 reads FNYEAQ. V was trimmed by 5 bases and J by 2 bases, leaving 9 bases between them. CDR3 sequence (DNA): TGTGCCAGCAGCCTATGGTCCAACACCGGGGAGCTGTTTTTT. It is translated as CASSLWSNTGELFF.

This chain connects TRBV29-1 to TRBJ2-1, with D possibly being TRBD1 (6 bases). Germline V gene lookup returns CDR1 SQVTM and CDR2 ANQGSEA. Trimming left V 5 bases short and J 7 bases short, with 12 bases between. This CDR3 has 12 residues. The CDR3 protein is CSVTTGTNEQFF. The CDR3 nucleotides are TGCAGCGTTACCACCGGGACAAATGAGCAGTTCTTC.

The chain combines TRBV5-1 with TRBJ2-5; the match to TRBD2 covers 9 bases. Germline loops: CDR1 SGHRS, CDR2 YFSETQ. CDR3 length: 16 amino acids. V lost 0 bases to trimming and J lost 5 bases; unmatched junction nucleotides: 8. The CDR3 is CASSLALAGGRETQYF. The CDR3 nucleotides read TGCGCCAGCAGCTTGGCACTTGCGGGGGGGCGTGAGACCCAGTACTTC.

The V and J genes are TRBV5-6 and TRBJ1-5; D uncertain. Germline lookup yields CDR1 SGHDT and CDR2 YYEEEE. The length of the CDR3 is 15 residues. The V and J ends lost 2 bases and 1 base respectively, with 10 bases between them. This chain's CDR3 is CASSFRFESNQPQHF. CDR3 DNA sequence: TGTGCCAGCAGCTTTCGATTTGAGAGCAATCAGCCCCAGCATTTT.

J is TRBJ2-3 and V is TRBV7-6; 10 bases map to TRBD2. The V and J ends lost 0 bases and 0 bases, in that order; junction bases with no gene match: 3. Germline CDR1 reads SGHVS; CDR2 reads FNYEAQ. The CDR3 loop spans 17 amino acids. The CDR3 loop reads CASSLASGGPSTDTQYF. The CDR3 coding sequence is TGTGCCAGCAGCTTAGCTAGCGGGGGGCCTAGCACAGATACGCAGTATTTT.

This clone was observed once. This chain connects TRBV4-3 to TRBJ1-6; D possibly corresponds to TRBD1 (6 bases). The CDR3 loop spans 20 amino acids. Looked up from germline, CDR1 is LGHNA and CDR2 is YSLEER. Between the trimmed V and J ends, which lost 4 bases and 1 base, there was a span of 23 bases. The CDR3 DNA sequence: TGCGCCAGCAGCCCTAGTGCGAACAGGGTGGGGGGGTCCTATAATTCACCCCTCCACTTT. Its translation is CASSPSANRVGGSYNSPLHF.